This TCR beta chain was identified in a study of blood T cell repertoires in COVID-19. TCRdb keeps only in-frame clones here, not all; method: immunoSEQ multiplex PCR. The sample includes under 85,000 clones, about 85% seen only once; the top ten take about 5%. Germline V gives CDR1 LGHNT, CDR2 FRNRAP. V gave up 6 bases and J gave up 0 bases, with 11 bases separating them. This CDR3 comprises 15 residues. This clonotype was obtained from a man aged 55 to 70 with active or convalescent COVID-19. The sequencing input was peripheral blood. V usage is TRBV12-5 and J usage is TRBJ2-2; TRBD1 is a possible D gene (6 bases). CDR3 DNA sequence: TGTGCTAGTGGCCTCGGGACATCGAACACCGGGGAGCTGTTTTTT. Protein sequence: CASGLGTSNTGELFF.